Each of the 5 T cell receptor delta chains below was sequenced from the same sample in a study of γδ T cells in repeated Plasmodium falciparum infection. Gammadelta T cells were flow-sorted from PBMC into Vgamma9/Vdelta2+ and Vdelta2-negative populations for bulk analysis. TCRdb redid the clone calls on the multiplex PCR reads with CATT. The table includes tens of thousands of delta-chain clones, over 0.9% detected once. Sequencing used gamma-delta T cells from blood. All receptors derive from a pool of human donors (malaria-infected and uninfected, not separated).

Turning to this clone: TCRdb lists the protein of a much larger clone for this DNA, which differs at residue 17, so this is likely a read error; the protein given here is translated from the DNA itself. This specimen includes other DNA sequences encoding the same CDR3. The chain couples TRDV1 to TRDJ1; D is perhaps TRDD3 (6 bases). V was clipped by 3 bases and J by 0 bases, with 44 bases between them. The CDR3 sequence is 26 residues long. The germline gives CDR1 TSWWSYY, CDR2 QGS. In nucleotides, the CDR3 is TGTGCTCTTGGGGAGCGTTCCAAACCTTACCTCTGGGCGGTAAGGGGGAATACCAAATACACCGATAAACTCATCTTT. It specifies CALGERSKPYLWAVRGNTKYTDKLIF.

This clone is medium-sized. Distinct nucleotide sequences in the sample also encode this CDR3. The chain carries TRDV2 and TRDJ1, with 8 nucleotides matching TRDD3. The CDR3 runs 16 residues. Germline CDR1 is GEAIGNYY and CDR2 is EKD. V lost 3 bases, J lost 1 base, and 9 bases stayed unmatched. The CDR3 DNA reads TGTGCCTGTGACTGGGGGATTCGCCCTAGCACCGATAAACTCATCTTT. It specifies CACDWGIRPSTDKLIF.

The table lists this clone with a few counts. The protein recorded in TCRdb matches a much larger clone and deviates from this DNA's translation at residue 11, suggesting a read error; the protein here is obtained by translating the DNA. The chain is built from TRDV2 and TRDJ1; 9 nucleotides line up with TRDD3. The CDR3 is 16 residues long. Looked up from germline, CDR1 is GEAIGNYY and CDR2 is EKD. The V segment lost 0 bases and the J segment 3 bases; nucleotides outside the gene matches: 7. This CDR3 reads CACDTNLGDTPDKLIF. The CDR3 DNA reads TGTGCCTGTGACACCAACCTAGGGGATACGCCCGATAAACTCATCTTT.

To note about this clone: The mismatch at residue 12 between this DNA's translation and the TCRdb protein of a much larger clone likely reflects a read error; the protein shown is translated from the DNA. J gene calling gave no result, while the V gene is TRDV2; the listed D gene, TRDD3, was not tested against the DNA. Germline V CDR1 and CDR2: GEAIGNYY, EKD. This CDR3 region has 14 residues. This CDR3 reads CACDPKTGTDKPIF. The DNA for the CDR3 is TGTGCCTGTGACCCTAAAACGGGGACCGATAAACCCATCTTT.

Worth noting for this clone: TCRdb lists the protein of a much larger clone for this DNA, which differs at residue 3, so this is likely a read error; the protein given here is translated from the DNA itself. V is TRDV1 and J is TRDJ1; D tentatively fits TRDD1 or TRDD3 (5 bases each). Germline matching of the DNA provided the J gene here, since TCRdb leaves it blank. Germline V gene sequence: CDR1 TSWWSYY, CDR2 QGS. The CDR3 contains 18 residues. CDR3: CAIGEIAQVVPHTDKLIF. The CDR3 DNA follows: TGTGCTATTGGGGAAATTGCTCAAGTCGTCCCCCACACCGATAAACTCATCTTT.